This T cell receptor (beta chain) was obtained from a study of T cells in Graves' hyperthyroidism and ophthalmopathy (dated by TCRdb to the late 2010s). Background for the entire study: Peripheral blood samples were taken at the time of initial diagnosis, prior to any treatment. The study also compared thyroid tissue and blood T-cell repertoires from roughly six Graves' hyperthyroidism patients. Prospective prediction of ophthalmopathy was tested in an independent validation cohort consisting of fewer than 20 hyperthyroidism patients and around 16 patients who later progressed to ophthalmopathy. TCR V-J signatures able to tell the groups apart were searched for in a discovery cohort of more than 90 patients, of whom 43 had Graves' ophthalmopathy and 55 to 60 had stable Graves' hyperthyroidism. The 75 to 100 discovery patients were divided at random into training and test sets in a 7:3 ratio. After sampling, hyperthyroidism patients received methimazole starting at 30 mg daily, and ophthalmopathy patients received high-dose intravenous methylprednisolone. The paper describes TCR Vbeta CDR3 sequencing of 140 or so peripheral blood samples, made up of 40 to 45 ophthalmopathy patients, roughly 80 hyperthyroidism patients and 17 progressor patients. Study-wide conclusions, independent of this receptor: Blood samples also contained most of the expanded thyroid clonotypes (frequency above 0.001), which suggests that blood repertoires may reflect thyroid immune responses. In validation, progression to ophthalmopathy was predicted by the model with around 70% sensitivity and just over 72% specificity, a median of around 6.5 months before onset. No statistical method was used to fix the sample size in advance, and group allocation was not hidden from the investigators. A 13 V-J signature model separated ophthalmopathy from stable hyperthyroidism, with about 90% sensitivity and about 81% specificity in cross-validation and 80%/75% in testing.

With regard to this clonotype: Its antigen is unknown. A much larger clone sits a single nucleotide away, making a read error possible.

Amplification of TCR beta CDR3 regions was carried out from RNA transcripts. The first round of RT-PCR for the TCR CDR3 was performed with the HTBI primer set and the Qiagen OneStep RT-PCR kit. Libraries were constructed in a second round of multiplex PCR, after which size selection and purification were performed. Paired-end sequencing of the libraries was performed with 100 bp reads on an Illumina HiSeq2000. For the original study's pipeline: SOAPnuke was used to process the raw data, removing reads that contained adapters or uncalled bases, had a mean Phred below 15, or lacked an exact match to the constant primer or identifier. COPE v1.2.5 was used to merge high-quality paired reads, and clonotypes were defined as unique nucleotide sequences. MiTCR v1.1 was used to align the clonotypes against IMGT TRBV, TRBD and TRBJ reference segments. Only V-J combinations with frequency above 0.0001, covering roughly 99% of repertoires, were analysed. The TCS score was defined as F50 (clonal expansion) divided by E x V (chaos), with BLOSUM62-based TCRdist calculated between CDR3 peptides within each V-J. Welch's t-statistics and random forest reduced roughly 530 V-J features to 13, which were used in a naive Bayes classifier (R e1071). Through fastp at Q25 and MiXCR, TCRdb rebuilt clones from the public reads, retaining in-frame beta chains. Duplicate CDR3 protein sequences are folded into a single record with the most common DNA and genes. The V and J calls, along with clone size, are taken from TCRdb and not from the paper's own processing. Here the sample has roughly 520,000 distinct CDR3 sequences; roughly 25% occur a single time. The top ten hold 10% to 12% of the sample.

Per the germline V gene (reference sequence), MNHEY is the CDR1 and SMNVEV is the CDR2. The CDR3 holds 12 amino acids from the cysteine to the phenylalanine. Only the CDR3 portion is preserved as DNA: 36 bases, with reading frame beginning at the first base. Moderately to severely active disease, a Clinical Activity Score of at least 3, a NOSPECS grade of at least 4, and a duration under 3 months were present in ophthalmopathy patients. Exclusion was applied to patients with uncontrolled infections, other autoimmune diseases, pregnancy or lactation. Diagnoses relied on clinical symptoms, serum thyroxine and TRAb, thyroid ultrasound and orbital computed tomography. PBMCs were isolated from approximately 10 ml of fresh peripheral blood by Ficoll-Paque density gradient centrifugation. Trizol reagent was used to extract total RNA, and RNA quality was then checked on an Agilent 2100 Bioanalyzer.

This TCR derives from a young woman with Graves' ophthalmopathy. The specimen was blood. The rearranged chain carries TRBV27 and TRBJ1-1; the D gene remains uncertain. Here is the DNA: TGTGCCGGCAGTCTCCGACAATCTGAAGCTTTCTTT. Its translation is CAGSLRQSEAFF.